These T cell receptor beta chains were read from a single sample in a study of human T cells and chemical hapten exposure. Via MiXCR, TCRdb re-called the RACE reads, giving one row per CDR3 protein. The data hold nearly 80,000 distinct CDR3 sequences, with 10% observed a single time. Source: whole blood, taken in connection with sensitization to the hapten diphenylcyclopropenone (DPC). The receptors shown here come from a woman between 45 and 65 years old with alopecia areata. Some clones in this sample may be carry-over from other donors' samples. The CDR3 runs from the conserved cysteine through the conserved F or W. D genes are given only for firm matches. Size values are once, few and many counts, or a class for expanded clones, and some rows have none.

cdr3_nt: TGTGCCAGCGTCGAGGACAATGAGCAGTTCTTC
cdr3_aa: CASVEDNEQFF
j_call: TRBJ2-1
clone_size: few
d_call: .
v_call: TRBV6-5

cdr3_nt: TGTGCAAGTCGGCGTTCCACAGATACGCAGTATTTT
cdr3_aa: CASRRSTDTQYF
j_call: TRBJ2-3
clone_size: few
d_call: .
v_call: TRBV7-9

cdr3_nt: TGTGCCAGCGGACAGGACGGTGAAAAACTGTTTTTT
cdr3_aa: CASGQDGEKLFF
j_call: TRBJ1-4
clone_size: few
d_call: TRBD1
v_call: TRBV18

cdr3_nt: TGTGCCAGCAGCTCCCAAATAGCCCGACTTTCCCACCTCTACGAGCAGTACTTC
cdr3_aa: CASSSQIARLSHLYEQYF
j_call: TRBJ2-7
clone_size: .
d_call: .
v_call: TRBV7-8

cdr3_nt: TGTGCTAGTGGCCTTGACCAGGGGGCAACAGATACGCAGTATTTT
cdr3_aa: CASGLDQGATDTQYF
j_call: TRBJ2-3
clone_size: many
d_call: TRBD1
v_call: TRBV12-5

cdr3_nt: TGTGCCAGTAGTATGGGGGGCAAGCCCTACAATGAGCAGTTCTTC
cdr3_aa: CASSMGGKPYNEQFF
j_call: TRBJ2-1
clone_size: .
d_call: .
v_call: TRBV19

cdr3_nt: TGTGCCAGCAGCTTAGGAGGAGGGGGGACCTACGAGCAGTACTTC
cdr3_aa: CASSLGGGGTYEQYF
j_call: TRBJ2-7
clone_size: many
d_call: .
v_call: TRBV21-1

cdr3_nt: TGTGCCAGCAGTTTCCGGACAGGGGGTGATACAGATACGCAGTATTTT
cdr3_aa: CASSFRTGGDTDTQYF
j_call: TRBJ2-3
clone_size: .
d_call: TRBD1
v_call: TRBV27

cdr3_nt: TGTGCCAGCAGCTTTCTCCGGGACAGGGAGAACACTGAAGCTTTCTTT
cdr3_aa: CASSFLRDRENTEAFF
j_call: TRBJ1-1
clone_size: few
d_call: TRBD1
v_call: TRBV13

cdr3_nt: TGCGCCAGCAGCCAAGATCAGGCGGACGGAAACACCGGGGAGCTGTTTTTT
cdr3_aa: CASSQDQADGNTGELFF
j_call: TRBJ2-2
clone_size: few
d_call: .
v_call: TRBV4-3

cdr3_nt: TGTGCCAGCAAAGACGACAATCAGCCCCAGCATTTT
cdr3_aa: CASKDDNQPQHF
j_call: TRBJ1-5
clone_size: .
d_call: .
v_call: TRBV6-6

cdr3_nt: TGTGCCAGCAGCCCCCGCCCCAGGGGTGGAACAGATACGCAGTATTTT
cdr3_aa: CASSPRPRGGTDTQYF
j_call: TRBJ2-3
clone_size: .
d_call: .
v_call: TRBV5-6

cdr3_nt: TGTGCCAGCAGCGGGGCAGGTGGCGGGAGAGTTTACGAGCAGTACTTC
cdr3_aa: CASSGAGGGRVYEQYF
j_call: TRBJ2-7
clone_size: few
d_call: TRBD2
v_call: TRBV6-2/TRBV6-3

cdr3_nt: TGTGCCAGCAGCCAGGACGGGACTAGCGCCCAAGAGACCCAGTACTTC
cdr3_aa: CASSQDGTSAQETQYF
j_call: TRBJ2-5
clone_size: many
d_call: TRBD2
v_call: TRBV4-2

cdr3_nt: TGTGCCAGCAGGGGAGGTGGGGAGCAGTTCTTC
cdr3_aa: CASRGGGEQFF
j_call: TRBJ2-1
clone_size: many
d_call: .
v_call: TRBV3-1

cdr3_nt: TGTGCCTGGAGCCCGGACAGTTACGAGCAGTACTTC
cdr3_aa: CAWSPDSYEQYF
j_call: TRBJ2-7
clone_size: few
d_call: .
v_call: TRBV30